The table lists the clone carrying this TCR beta chain with a few counts. Its antigen is still unknown. These data originate in a study of identical twins. General study results and limits: Insertions were fewer in abundant cord blood beta clonotypes, whereas memory repertoires showed none of this pattern.

Unique molecular identifiers were present on the cDNA, which also gained a universal primer site by template switching. TCRdb fed the 5' RACE reads into MiXCR, producing one record per CDR3 protein. The sample lists about 570,000 distinct CDR3 sequences; around a tenth were seen once. This CDR3 spans 13 amino acids. V dropped 6 bases and J dropped 0 bases, with 8 bases sitting between them. Per the germline V gene, CDR1 is MNHEY and CDR2 is SMNVEV (reference sequence). In addition, the sample was reused for a study of yellow fever vaccine responses in identical twins.

The sequenced material came from PBMCs. The receptor comes from a woman under 30 in good health. This sequence joins TRBV27 and TRBJ1-1, with TRBD1 as a possible D gene (5 bases). As DNA, the CDR3 is TGTGCCAGCAGCGGGGCTATGAACACTGAAGCTTTCTTT. Translating gives CASSGAMNTEAFF.